Following are 19 T cell receptor beta chains from one sample sequenced in a study of a mutant IDH1 vaccine in newly diagnosed glioma. These receptors' targets are unknown. TCRdb keeps only in-frame clones here, not all; method: immunoSEQ multiplex PCR. The table records about 38,000 clones, roughly 74% of them present only once. As for time point: week 5, during vaccination. Doses of 300 ug of mutant IDH1 20-mer peptide were given with topical imiquimod. Sequencing was performed on PBMCs, taken from a glioma patient whose treatment included an IDH1 peptide vaccine. The receptors derive from a man aged 40-50 years with glioma.

This clone was counted a single time. The rearrangement uses TRBV14 and TRBJ1-3, with a tentative D call TRBD1 (5 bases). Germline lookup yields CDR1 SGHDN and CDR2 FVKESK. The V gene lost 5 bases and the J gene lost 2 bases, with 7 bases spanning the gap. The CDR3 runs to 13 residues. The CDR3 nucleotides are TGTGCCAGCAGCTGGGGACCTGGAAACACCATATATTTT. The encoded protein is CASSWGPGNTIYF.

Only a few counts were recorded for this clone. This sequence joins TRBV6-5 and TRBJ1-2; no clear D gene. Trimming removed 0 bases from V and 4 bases from J, with 12 bases in between. The CDR3 sequence is 15 residues long. The germline V gene has CDR1 MNHEY and CDR2 SVGAGI. The CDR3 loop is CASSYSNHDAYGYTF. The CDR3 region has the DNA TGTGCCAGCAGTTACTCGAACCACGATGCCTATGGCTACACCTTC.

The chain employs TRBV5-1 and TRBJ1-1; the match to TRBD1 covers 12 bases. The CDR3 totals 15 residues. With 5 bases clipped from V and 4 bases from J, the junction kept 6 bases outside the gene matches. CDR1 is SGHRS, CDR2 YFSETQ, per germline. The CDR3 sequence: CASRSGTGGTTEAFF. In DNA, the CDR3 is TGCGCCAGCAGATCCGGGACAGGGGGCACCACTGAAGCTTTCTTT.

This sequence joins TRBV15 and TRBJ1-5; D uncertain. CDR1 and CDR2 (germline): LNHNV, YYDKDF (reference sequence). V gave up 3 bases and J gave up 2 bases, with 14 bases separating them. The CDR3 consists of 16 residues. CDR3 amino acids: CATSRSGDKGNQPQHF. CDR3 bases: TGTGCCACCAGCAGGTCCGGGGATAAGGGCAATCAGCCCCAGCATTTT. Combining the CDR3 with reference TRBV15 and TRBJ1-5 gives the whole variable domain DAMVIQNPRYQVTQFGKPVTLSCSQTLNHNVMYWYQQKSSQAPKLLFHYYDKDFNNEADTPDNFQSRRPNTSFCFLDIRSPGLGDTAMYLCATSRSGDKGNQPQHFGDGTRLSIL.

This clone was recorded only once. The chain has TRBV5-4 and TRBJ1-2, with a possible D match to TRBD1 (5 bases). V lost 0 bases and J 5 bases, leaving 11 bases between the germline ends. The CDR3 covers 14 residues. CDR1 SGHNT and CDR2 YYREEE come from the germline V gene (reference sequence). The CDR3 DNA sequence: TGTGCCAGCAGCTTGGCCGGGGGGTCGTATGGCTACACCTTC. Translating gives CASSLAGGSYGYTF.

CDR3 DNA sequence: TGTGCCAGCAGGGACAGTTCCGGAAACACCATATATTTT. It encodes CASRDSSGNTIYF. V gene TRBV27 combines with J gene TRBJ1-3; weak D call: TRBD1 (6 bases). The germline V and J ends were trimmed by 6 bases and 4 bases, with 10 bases remaining between them. The CDR3 contains 13 residues. Germline CDR1 MNHEY, CDR2 SMNVEV (reference sequence).

This clone came up a few times. The chain is built from TRBV2 and TRBJ2-3; TRBD2 is a possible D gene (6 bases). Germline values: CDR1 SNHLY, CDR2 FYNNEI. The length of the CDR3 is 13 residues. V lost 4 bases, J lost 4 bases, and 9 bases lay in between. The CDR3 loop is CASSADYADTQYF. The CDR3, as DNA: TGTGCCAGCAGTGCGGACTACGCAGATACGCAGTATTTT. Based on the CDR3 plus reference TRBV2 and TRBJ2-3, the full variable domain is EPEVTQTPSHQVTQMGQEVILRCVPISNHLYFYWYRQILGQKVEFLVSFYNNEISEKSEIFDDQFSVERPDGSNFTLKIRSTKLEDSAMYFCASSADYADTQYFGPGTRLTVL.

The V and J genes are TRBV6-5 and TRBJ1-2; D may be TRBD1 (6 bases). Trimming pared 4 bases from V and 5 bases from J, leaving 11 bases between. Germline CDR1 and CDR2: MNHEY and SVGAGI. The CDR3 is 13 amino acids. In DNA form, the CDR3 reads TGTGCCAGCAGTTTAGGAGGGGGATATGGCTACACCTTC. Translated, it gives CASSLGGGYGYTF.

This clone was detected a few times. This rearrangement joins TRBV5-1 to TRBJ1-2; 7 bases agree with TRBD1. The CDR3 totals 15 residues. V lost 4 bases and J lost 3; bases outside the gene matches: 9. Germline CDR1 SGHRS, CDR2 YFSETQ. CDR3 DNA sequence: TGCGCCAGCAGCCCCAGCCCTGACAGGGACTATGGCTACACCTTC. The encoded protein is CASSPSPDRDYGYTF.

The chain joins TRBV10-1 to TRBJ2-6, with unresolved D. Per germline, CDR1 WNHNN and CDR2 SYGVQD (reference sequence). Trimming removed 0 bases from V and 0 bases from J, with 9 bases in between. The CDR3 covers 17 residues. The CDR3 sequence is CASSESVPGSGANVLTF. The CDR3 DNA sequence: TGCGCCAGCAGTGAGTCGGTCCCAGGCTCTGGGGCCAACGTCCTGACTTTC.

CDR3 amino acids: CASTKRDRYNEQFF. For the CDR3, the DNA is TGTGCCAGTACAAAGAGAGACCGGTACAATGAGCAGTTCTTC. The chain has TRBV19 and TRBJ2-1; no clear D gene. The CDR3 has 14 residues. Germline V CDR1 and CDR2: LNHDA, SQIVND (reference sequence). V lost 7 bases and J lost 4, with 14 bases in between.

V is TRBV29-1 and J is TRBJ2-7, with D possibly being TRBD1 or TRBD2 (5 bases each). The CDR3 covers 14 residues. CDR1 and CDR2 (germline): SQVTM, ANQGSEA. Trimming cost V 4 bases and J 3 bases, with 16 bases left between them. CDR3 sequence: CSVVRQRDDYEQYF. The CDR3 coding sequence is TGCAGCGTTGTGAGACAGAGGGATGACTACGAGCAGTACTTC.

This chain uses TRBV4-1 with TRBJ2-2; the D gene is possibly TRBD2 (5 bases). CDR3 length: 16 residues. Germline V gives CDR1 MGHRA, CDR2 YSYEKL. V lost 4 bases, J lost 4 bases, and 16 bases lay in between. Here the CDR3 reads CASSPLGLGVTGELFF. Written as DNA, the CDR3 is TGCGCCAGCAGCCCCCTAGGACTGGGAGTCACCGGGGAGCTGTTTTTT.

The CDR3 sequence: CASSLNQGSGAGETQYF. DNA for the CDR3: TGCGCCAGCAGCCTAAACCAGGGAAGTGGCGCGGGGGAGACCCAGTACTTC. The chain recombines TRBV5-1 with TRBJ2-5; possible D gene TRBD2, 6 bases. This CDR3 comprises 17 residues. Trimming shortened V by 4 bases and J by 5 bases, and 24 bases separated the two germline ends. CDR1 is SGHRS and CDR2 is YFSETQ in the germline V gene.

The gene calls are TRBV5-1 and TRBJ2-1; 11 nucleotides agree with TRBD2. V gave up 3 bases and J gave up 7 bases; unmatched junction bases: 15. This CDR3 has 18 amino acids. Germline assignment: CDR1 SGHRS and CDR2 YFSETQ. The DNA of the CDR3 is TGCGCCAGCAGCTCCCCGACTTTAGCGGGGGGGCTTCGGAATGAGCAGTTCTTC. Its protein is CASSSPTLAGGLRNEQFF.

V is TRBV5-1 and J is TRBJ2-6; D might be TRBD2 (6 bases). Trimming shortened V by 4 bases and J by 2 bases, and 16 bases separated the two germline ends. The germline V gene encodes CDR1 SGHRS and CDR2 YFSETQ. The CDR3 is 17 residues long. CDR3: CASSRQREVTGANVLTF. The CDR3 DNA reads TGCGCCAGCAGCCGCCAAAGGGAGGTGACTGGGGCCAACGTCCTGACTTTC. The full variable domain, with the rest looked up from reference TRBV5-1 and TRBJ2-6, is KAGVTQTPRYLIKTRGQQVTLSCSPISGHRSVSWYQQTPGQGLQFLFEYFSETQRNKGNFPGRFSGRQFSNSRSEMNVSTLELGDSALYLCASSRQREVTGANVLTFGAGSRLTVL.

The chain joins TRBV6-6 to TRBJ2-7; possible D gene TRBD2, 6 bases. The CDR3 runs to 15 residues. Trimming removed 2 bases from V and 0 bases from J, with 11 bases in between. Germline CDR1 MNHNY, CDR2 SVGAGI (reference sequence). CDR3 loop: CASSYRGTDSYEQYF. The CDR3 DNA is TGTGCCAGCAGTTACAGAGGGACTGACTCCTACGAGCAGTACTTC.

The rearrangement uses TRBV5-1 and TRBJ2-7, with D perhaps TRBD1 (6 bases). There are 14 residues in the CDR3. Germline-derived CDR1 and CDR2 are SGHRS and YFSETQ. Deletions cut 0 bases from V and 5 bases from J, with 12 bases between. Here the CDR3 reads CASSLGARGNEQYF. Here the CDR3 DNA reads TGCGCCAGCAGCTTGGGTGCCAGGGGAAACGAGCAGTACTTC.

The gene calls are TRBV5-1 and TRBJ2-1; a weak D match, TRBD1 (5 bases). V shed 0 bases and J shed 5 bases, with 9 bases lying between them. Germline CDR1 and CDR2: SGHRS and YFSETQ. CDR3 size: 14 residues. The CDR3 coding sequence is TGCGCCAGCAGCTTGGTCGTCAGGGACAATGAGCAGTTCTTC. Translating gives CASSLVVRDNEQFF.